Following are 10 T cell receptor beta chains from one sample sequenced in a study of control samples from healthy donors and cancer patients. Clones were read by immunoSEQ multiplex PCR, and TCRdb kept only the in-frame ones, dropping some. The repertoire includes around 110,000 clones, 75% to 90% of them detected once, and about 1.1% sits in the top ten. Sequenced: PBMCs. The receptors stem from a woman between 50 and 59 years old with colorectal cancer.

This chain connects TRBV5-1 to TRBJ1-2, with D uncertain. This CDR3 spans 14 amino acids. Germline values: CDR1 SGHRS, CDR2 YFSETQ. The V end was cut by 4 bases, the J end by 2 bases, with 12 bases between. The CDR3 region has the DNA TGCGCCAGCAGCCTCTTGACACCGAACTATGGCTACACCTTC. The encoded protein is CASSLLTPNYGYTF.

This CDR3 reads CATSDRLDRKKTYEQYF. CDR3 sequence (DNA): TGTGCCACCAGTGATCGATTAGACAGGAAGAAAACCTACGAGCAGTACTTC. The rearrangement links TRBV24-1 to TRBJ2-7; D perhaps matches TRBD1 (6 bases). Trimming took off 3 bases at V and 2 bases at J, with 19 bases between the two ends. Germline assignment: CDR1 KGHDR and CDR2 SFDVKD. This CDR3 is 17 amino acids long.

The rearrangement links TRBV30 to TRBJ1-2, with D tentatively TRBD1 (5 bases). CDR3 length: 14 residues. Trimming removed 7 bases at V and 8 bases at J, with 23 bases between. CDR1 GTSNPN and CDR2 SVGIG come from the germline V gene (reference sequence). The CDR3 region is CASTRLGSPGGYTF. The CDR3 DNA is TGTGCCTCAACCCGCCTTGGATCACCAGGGGGCTACACCTTC.

This clone was seen once. The V and J genes are TRBV1 and TRBJ2-1; the tabulated D call, TRBD2, remains unverified against the DNA. TRBV1 is recorded as a pseudogene. The CDR3 totals 16 residues. The CDR3 nucleotides are TGCACCAGCAGCCAAGATGGGCGGGAGGGCCCTAATGAGCAGTTCTTC. This encodes CTSSQDGREGPNEQFF.

The V call is TRBV5-1, the J call TRBJ2-5; D tentatively reads TRBD1 or TRBD2 (5 bases each). The length of the CDR3 is 14 residues. Germline CDR1 SGHRS, CDR2 YFSETQ. V dropped 4 bases and J dropped 5 bases, with 15 bases sitting between them. The CDR3 DNA reads as TGCGCCAGCAGCCGTACGACCTGGGGGGAGACCCAGTACTTC. This translates into CASSRTTWGETQYF. Drawing the rest from reference TRBV5-1 and TRBJ2-5, the complete variable domain is KAGVTQTPRYLIKTRGQQVTLSCSPISGHRSVSWYQQTPGQGLQFLFEYFSETQRNKGNFPGRFSGRQFSNSRSEMNVSTLELGDSALYLCASSRTTWGETQYFGPGTRLLVL.

CDR3 bases: TGTGCCAGCAGTTACTCGGGACAGGGGATAATGAACACTGAAGCTTTCTTT. As protein: CASSYSGQGIMNTEAFF. This rearrangement joins TRBV6-7 to TRBJ1-1, with 10 bases that match TRBD1. TRBV6-7 qualifies as an ORF whose function is uncertain. J gave up 0 bases and V 0 bases, and 4 bases lay outside the gene matches. CDR3 length: 17 residues.

This sequence joins TRBV9 and TRBJ2-3; 9 nucleotides line up with TRBD1. The V and J ends lost 0 bases and 6 bases, in that order; junction bases with no gene match: 2. The CDR3 runs to 14 residues. Germline lookup yields CDR1 SGDLS and CDR2 YYNGEE. The CDR3 region has the DNA TGTGCCAGCAGCGTAGCAGACAGGGGGGATACGCAGTATTTT. Residues: CASSVADRGDTQYF.

The rearrangement joins TRBV28 to TRBJ2-5; 10 bases are shared with TRBD2. The CDR3 consists of 15 residues. The germline gives CDR1 MDHEN, CDR2 SYDVKM. The V and J ends lost 5 bases and 4 bases, in that order; junction bases with no gene match: 7. The CDR3 DNA is TGTGCCAGCAGTCAATCAGCGGGAGGGCCAGAGACCCAGTACTTC. Translated, it gives CASSQSAGGPETQYF.

The chain joins TRBV6-5 to TRBJ1-2; TRBD1 is a possible D gene (6 bases). Germline V gene data show CDR1 as MNHEY and CDR2 as SVGAGI. Trimming removed 10 bases at V and 1 base at J, with 16 bases between. There are 14 residues in the CDR3. Written as DNA, the CDR3 is TGTGCCACGCAAGGGGACATTTTTAACTATGGCTACACCTTC. The encoded protein is CATQGDIFNYGYTF.

This clone was counted once. CDR3 coding DNA: TGTGCCAGCAGCCAAGATTCGGCGCGAACTGAAGCTTTCTTT. It codes for CASSQDSARTEAFF. The chain combines TRBV3-1 (or the pseudogene TRBV3-2) with TRBJ1-1; no reliable D call. Trimming shortened V by 0 bases and J by 5 bases, and 10 bases separated the two germline ends. The CDR3 consists of 14 residues. Germline lookup yields CDR1 LGHDT and CDR2 YNNKEL (reference sequence).